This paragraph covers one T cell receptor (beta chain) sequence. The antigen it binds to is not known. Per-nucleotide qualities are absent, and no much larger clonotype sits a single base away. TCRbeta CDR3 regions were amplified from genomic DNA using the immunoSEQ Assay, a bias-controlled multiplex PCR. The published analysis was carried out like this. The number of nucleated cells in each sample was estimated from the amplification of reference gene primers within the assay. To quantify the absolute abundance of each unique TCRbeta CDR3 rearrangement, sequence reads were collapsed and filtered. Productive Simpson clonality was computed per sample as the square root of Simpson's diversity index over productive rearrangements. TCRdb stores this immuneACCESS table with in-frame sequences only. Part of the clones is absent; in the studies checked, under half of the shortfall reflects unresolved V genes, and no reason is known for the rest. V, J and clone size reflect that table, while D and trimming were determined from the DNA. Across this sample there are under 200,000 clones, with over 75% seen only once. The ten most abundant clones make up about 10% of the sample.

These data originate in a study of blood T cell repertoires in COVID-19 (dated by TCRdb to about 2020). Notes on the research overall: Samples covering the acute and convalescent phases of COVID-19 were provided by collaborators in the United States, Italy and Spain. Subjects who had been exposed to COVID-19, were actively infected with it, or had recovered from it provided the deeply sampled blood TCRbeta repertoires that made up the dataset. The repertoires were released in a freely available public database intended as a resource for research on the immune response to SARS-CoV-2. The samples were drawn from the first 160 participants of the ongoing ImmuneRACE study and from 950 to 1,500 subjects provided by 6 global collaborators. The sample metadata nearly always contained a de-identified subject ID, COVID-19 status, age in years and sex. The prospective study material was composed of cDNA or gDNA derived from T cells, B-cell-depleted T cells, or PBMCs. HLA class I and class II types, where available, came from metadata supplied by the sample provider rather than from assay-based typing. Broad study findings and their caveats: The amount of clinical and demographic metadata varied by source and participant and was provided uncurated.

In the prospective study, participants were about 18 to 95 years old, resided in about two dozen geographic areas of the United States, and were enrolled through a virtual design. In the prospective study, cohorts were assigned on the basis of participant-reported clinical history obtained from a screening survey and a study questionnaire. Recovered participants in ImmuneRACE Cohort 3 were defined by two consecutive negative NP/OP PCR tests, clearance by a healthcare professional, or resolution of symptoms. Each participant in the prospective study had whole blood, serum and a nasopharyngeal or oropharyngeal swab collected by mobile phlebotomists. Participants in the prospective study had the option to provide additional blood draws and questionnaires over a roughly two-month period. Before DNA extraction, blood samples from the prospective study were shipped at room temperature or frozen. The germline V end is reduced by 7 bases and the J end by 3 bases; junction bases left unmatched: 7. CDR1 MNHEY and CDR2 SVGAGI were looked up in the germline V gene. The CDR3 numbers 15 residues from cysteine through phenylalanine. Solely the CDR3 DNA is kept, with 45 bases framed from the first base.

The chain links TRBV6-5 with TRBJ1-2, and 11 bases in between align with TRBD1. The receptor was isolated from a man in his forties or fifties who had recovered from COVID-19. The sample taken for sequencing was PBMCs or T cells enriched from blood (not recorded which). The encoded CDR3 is CASTGTGGGDYGYTF. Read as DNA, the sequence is TGTGCCAGCACTGGGACAGGGGGAGGGGACTATGGCTACACCTTC.